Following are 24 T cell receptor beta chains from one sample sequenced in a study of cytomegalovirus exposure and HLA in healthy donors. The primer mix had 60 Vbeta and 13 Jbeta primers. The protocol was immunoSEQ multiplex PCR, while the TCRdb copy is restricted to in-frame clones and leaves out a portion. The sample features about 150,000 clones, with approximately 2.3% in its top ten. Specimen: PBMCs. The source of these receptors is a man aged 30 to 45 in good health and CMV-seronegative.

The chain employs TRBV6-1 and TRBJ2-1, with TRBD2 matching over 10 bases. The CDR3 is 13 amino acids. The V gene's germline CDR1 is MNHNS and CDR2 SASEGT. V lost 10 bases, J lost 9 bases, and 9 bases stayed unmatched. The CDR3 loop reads CATSSGSLVEQFF. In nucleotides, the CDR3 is TGTGCCACCTCTAGCGGGAGTTTGGTTGAGCAGTTCTTC.

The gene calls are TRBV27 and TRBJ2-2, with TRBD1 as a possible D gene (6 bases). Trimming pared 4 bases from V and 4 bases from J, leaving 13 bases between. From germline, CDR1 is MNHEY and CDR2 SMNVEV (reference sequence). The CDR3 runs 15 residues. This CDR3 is CASSYTGMGTGELFF. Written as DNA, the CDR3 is TGTGCCAGCAGTTACACAGGGATGGGCACCGGGGAGCTGTTTTTT.

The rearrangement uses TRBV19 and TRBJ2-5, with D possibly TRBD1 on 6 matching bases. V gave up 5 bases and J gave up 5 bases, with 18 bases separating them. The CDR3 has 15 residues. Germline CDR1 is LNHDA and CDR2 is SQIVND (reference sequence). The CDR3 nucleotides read TGTGCCAGTAGTCCCCCGGCAGGGGCAGGGGAGACCCAGTACTTC. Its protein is CASSPPAGAGETQYF.

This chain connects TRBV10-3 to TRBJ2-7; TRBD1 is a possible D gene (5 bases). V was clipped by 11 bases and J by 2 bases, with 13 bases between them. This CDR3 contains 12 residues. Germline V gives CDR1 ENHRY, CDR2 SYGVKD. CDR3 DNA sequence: TGTGCCCCCCAGGGTGCTCCCTACGAGCAGTACTTC. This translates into CAPQGAPYEQYF.

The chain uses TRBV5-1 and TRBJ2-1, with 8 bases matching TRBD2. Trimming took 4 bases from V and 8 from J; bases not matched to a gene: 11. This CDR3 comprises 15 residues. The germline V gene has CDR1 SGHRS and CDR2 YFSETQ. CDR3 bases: TGCGCCAGCAGCCAAAATCCTAGCGGGCTCGATGAGCAGTTCTTC. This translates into CASSQNPSGLDEQFF.

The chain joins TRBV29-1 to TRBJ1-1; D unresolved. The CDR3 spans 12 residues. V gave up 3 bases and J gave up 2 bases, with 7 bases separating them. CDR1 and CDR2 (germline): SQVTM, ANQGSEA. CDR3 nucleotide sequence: TGCAGCGTTGAGAAACTCAACACTGAAGCTTTCTTT. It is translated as CSVEKLNTEAFF.

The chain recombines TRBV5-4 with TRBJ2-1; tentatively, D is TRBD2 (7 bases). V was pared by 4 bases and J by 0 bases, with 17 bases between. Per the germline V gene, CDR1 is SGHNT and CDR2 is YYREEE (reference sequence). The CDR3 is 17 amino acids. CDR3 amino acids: CASSPPGGQTSYNEQFF. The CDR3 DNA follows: TGTGCCAGCAGCCCGCCCGGGGGGCAAACCTCCTACAATGAGCAGTTCTTC.

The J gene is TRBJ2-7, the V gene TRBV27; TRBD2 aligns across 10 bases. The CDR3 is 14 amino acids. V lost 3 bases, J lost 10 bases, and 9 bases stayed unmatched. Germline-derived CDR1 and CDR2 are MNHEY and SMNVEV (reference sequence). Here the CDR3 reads CASSFGLAGEDQYF. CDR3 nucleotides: TGTGCCAGCAGTTTTGGGCTAGCGGGAGAAGACCAGTACTTC.

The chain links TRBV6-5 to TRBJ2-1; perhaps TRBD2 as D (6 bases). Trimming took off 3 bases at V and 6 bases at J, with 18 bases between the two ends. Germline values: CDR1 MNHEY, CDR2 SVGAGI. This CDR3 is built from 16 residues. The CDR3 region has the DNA TGTGCCAGCAGTTATCCAGGCGGGAAGGCCGGCAATGAGCAGTTCTTC. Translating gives CASSYPGGKAGNEQFF.

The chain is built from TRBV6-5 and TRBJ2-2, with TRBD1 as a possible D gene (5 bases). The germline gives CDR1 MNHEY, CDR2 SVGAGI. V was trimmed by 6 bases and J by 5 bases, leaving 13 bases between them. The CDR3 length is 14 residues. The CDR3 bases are TGTGCCAGCAGACCCACAGGTTTTACCGGGGAGCTGTTTTTT. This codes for CASRPTGFTGELFF.

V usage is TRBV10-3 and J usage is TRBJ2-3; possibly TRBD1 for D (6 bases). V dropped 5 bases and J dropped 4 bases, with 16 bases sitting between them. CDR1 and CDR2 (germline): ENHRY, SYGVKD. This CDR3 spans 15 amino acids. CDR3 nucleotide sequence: TGTGCCATCAGTAGACAGGCGATAGGGGCAGATACGCAGTATTTT. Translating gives CAISRQAIGADTQYF.

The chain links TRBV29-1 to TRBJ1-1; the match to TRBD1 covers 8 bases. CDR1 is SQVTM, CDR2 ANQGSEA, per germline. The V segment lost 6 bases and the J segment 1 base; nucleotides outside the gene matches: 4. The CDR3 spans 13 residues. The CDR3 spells CSVRQGRNTEAFF. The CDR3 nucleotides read TGCAGCGTGCGACAGGGGAGGAACACTGAAGCTTTCTTT.

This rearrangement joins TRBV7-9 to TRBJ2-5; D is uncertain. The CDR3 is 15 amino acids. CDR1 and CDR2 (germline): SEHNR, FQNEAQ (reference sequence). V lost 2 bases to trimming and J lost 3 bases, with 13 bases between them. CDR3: CASSLTGASEETQYF. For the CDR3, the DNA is TGTGCCAGCAGCTTAACTGGAGCGTCCGAAGAGACCCAGTACTTC.

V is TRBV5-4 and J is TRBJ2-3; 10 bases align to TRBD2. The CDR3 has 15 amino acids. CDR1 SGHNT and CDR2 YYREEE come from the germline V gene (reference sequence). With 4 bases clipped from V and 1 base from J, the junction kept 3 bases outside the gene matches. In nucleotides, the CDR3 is TGTGCCAGCAGCGGTGGGACTAGCGGCACAGATACGCAGTATTTT. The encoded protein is CASSGGTSGTDTQYF.

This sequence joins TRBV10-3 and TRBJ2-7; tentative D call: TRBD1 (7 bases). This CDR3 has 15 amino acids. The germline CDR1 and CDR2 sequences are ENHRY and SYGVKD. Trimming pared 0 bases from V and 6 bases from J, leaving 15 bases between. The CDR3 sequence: CAISESRGQEGEQYF. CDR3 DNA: TGTGCCATCAGTGAGTCTAGGGGGCAGGAGGGCGAGCAGTACTTC.

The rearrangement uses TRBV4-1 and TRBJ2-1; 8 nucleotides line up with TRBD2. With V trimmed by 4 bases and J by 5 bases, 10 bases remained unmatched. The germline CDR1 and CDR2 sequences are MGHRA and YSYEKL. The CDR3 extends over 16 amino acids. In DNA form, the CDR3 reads TGCGCCAGCAGCCCCCGGGGGGGGATGGGTAACAATGAGCAGTTCTTC. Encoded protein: CASSPRGGMGNNEQFF.

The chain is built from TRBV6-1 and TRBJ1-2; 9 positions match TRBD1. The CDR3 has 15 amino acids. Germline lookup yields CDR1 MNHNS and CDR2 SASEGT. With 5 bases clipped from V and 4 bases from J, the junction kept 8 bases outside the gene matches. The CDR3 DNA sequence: TGTGCCAGCAGTCCGAGCACGGGACAGGGCTATGGCTACACCTTC. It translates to CASSPSTGQGYGYTF.

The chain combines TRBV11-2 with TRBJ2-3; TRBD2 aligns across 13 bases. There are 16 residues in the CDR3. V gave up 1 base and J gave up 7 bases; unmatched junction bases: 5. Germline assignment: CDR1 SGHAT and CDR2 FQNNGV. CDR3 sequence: CASSLGTSGGGHTQYF. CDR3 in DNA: TGTGCCAGCAGCTTAGGGACTAGCGGGGGAGGCCATACGCAGTATTTT.

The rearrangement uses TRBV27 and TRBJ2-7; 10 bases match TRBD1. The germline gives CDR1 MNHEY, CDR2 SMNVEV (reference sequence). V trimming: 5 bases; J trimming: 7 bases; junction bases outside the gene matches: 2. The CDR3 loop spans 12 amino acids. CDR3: CASSGQGGEQYF. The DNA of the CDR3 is TGTGCCAGCAGTGGACAGGGGGGAGAGCAGTACTTC.

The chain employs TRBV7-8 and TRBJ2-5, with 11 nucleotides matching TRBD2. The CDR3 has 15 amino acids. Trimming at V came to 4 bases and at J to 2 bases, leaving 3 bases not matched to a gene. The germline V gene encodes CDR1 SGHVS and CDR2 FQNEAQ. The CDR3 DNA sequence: TGTGCCAGCAGCTACCGACTAGCGGGGCAAGAGACCCAGTACTTC. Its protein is CASSYRLAGQETQYF.

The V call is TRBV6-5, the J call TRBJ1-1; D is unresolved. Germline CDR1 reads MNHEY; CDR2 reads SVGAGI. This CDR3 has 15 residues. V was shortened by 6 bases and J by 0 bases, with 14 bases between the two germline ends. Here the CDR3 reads CASSPFAVMNTEAFF. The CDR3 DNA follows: TGTGCCAGCAGCCCTTTCGCGGTAATGAACACTGAAGCTTTCTTT.

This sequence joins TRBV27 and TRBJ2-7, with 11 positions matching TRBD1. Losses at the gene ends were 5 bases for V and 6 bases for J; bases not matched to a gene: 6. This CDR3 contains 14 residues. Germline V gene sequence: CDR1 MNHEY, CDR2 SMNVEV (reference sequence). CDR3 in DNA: TGTGCCAGCAGTCCAGGGACAGGGGGACGCGAGCAGTACTTC. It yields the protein CASSPGTGGREQYF.

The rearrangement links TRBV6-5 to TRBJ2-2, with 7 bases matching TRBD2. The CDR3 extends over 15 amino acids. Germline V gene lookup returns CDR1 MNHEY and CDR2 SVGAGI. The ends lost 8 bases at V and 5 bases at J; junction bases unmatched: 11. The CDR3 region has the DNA TGTGCCAGCCGACCTGGCGGGAGAGTAACCGGGGAGCTGTTTTTT. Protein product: CASRPGGRVTGELFF.

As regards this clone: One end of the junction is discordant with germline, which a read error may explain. In nucleotides, the CDR3 is TGTGCCAGCAGTGAGGGGGGGGGTAGGGGATTTCAGGATTTT. It yields the protein CASSEGGGRGFQDF. V is TRBV6-1 and J is TRBJ2-3; TRBD2 agrees at 7 bases. The CDR3 is 14 residues long. CDR1 and CDR2 from the germline V gene are MNHNS and SASEGT.